This T cell receptor (beta chain) was documented in a study of T cell repertoires in cytomegalovirus infection. MiXCR, run by TCRdb on the reads, gives a single entry per CDR3 protein. Of 600,000 to 800,000 distinct CDR3 sequences in the sample, less than 25% were seen once. CDR1 SGDLS and CDR2 YYNGEE come from the germline V gene. The CDR3 has 15 residues. Trimming stripped 7 bases from V and 2 bases from J, with 17 bases between. Sequencing was carried out using CD8+ T cells from PBMCs. This TCR was recovered from a human donor in good health (CMV status not recorded). Some clones in this sample may be carry-over from other donors' samples. The chain links TRBV9 to TRBJ2-3; tentatively, D is TRBD2 (6 bases). The CDR3: CASGTGGRDTDTQYF. The CDR3 bases are TGTGCCAGCGGGACCGGGGGACGTGACACAGATACGCAGTATTTT.